A selection of T cell receptor beta chains follows, all from one sample in a study of T cell responses to AZD1222 COVID-19 vaccine. Sequencing used immunoSEQ multiplex PCR; TCRdb keeps in-frame clones, though not all of them. The sample lists some 89,000 clones, more than 75% occurring once. The source material was peripheral blood, sampled on day 0 of MenACWY control vaccination. These receptors were taken from an adult in good health. Each CDR3 is given with its conserved first and last residue. Each record gives: clone size, CDR3 length, J gene, D gene, V gene, CDR3 protein, CDR3 DNA. A D gene is named only where the DNA matches it firmly. Part of the rows lack a size; the others show once, few, many or a class for expanded clones.

clone_size: -
cdr3_length: 14
j_call: TRBJ2-7
d_call: -
v_call: TRBV6-5
cdr3_aa: CASSYADGSYEQYF
cdr3_nt: TGTGCCAGCAGTTACGCGGACGGCTCCTACGAGCAGTACTTC

clone_size: few
cdr3_length: 15
j_call: TRBJ1-4
d_call: TRBD1
v_call: TRBV7-2
cdr3_aa: CASSPNRDSNEKLFF
cdr3_nt: TGTGCCAGCAGCCCGAACCGGGACAGTAATGAAAAACTGTTTTTT

clone_size: -
cdr3_length: 16
j_call: TRBJ2-2
d_call: -
v_call: TRBV5-1
cdr3_aa: CASSLVPERDTGELFF
cdr3_nt: TGCGCCAGCAGCTTGGTCCCGGAGCGTGACACCGGGGAGCTGTTTTTT

clone_size: -
cdr3_length: 15
j_call: TRBJ1-4
d_call: -
v_call: TRBV5-5
cdr3_aa: CASSFTPTTNEKLFF
cdr3_nt: TGTGCCAGCAGCTTTACCCCAACAACTAATGAAAAACTGTTTTTT

clone_size: -
cdr3_length: 15
j_call: TRBJ2-7
d_call: -
v_call: TRBV10-3
cdr3_aa: CAISESGLYWGEQYF
cdr3_nt: TGTGCCATCAGTGAGAGTGGGCTTTACTGGGGCGAGCAGTACTTC

clone_size: -
cdr3_length: 17
j_call: TRBJ1-3
d_call: -
v_call: TRBV28
cdr3_aa: CASSDRGRPSSGNTIYF
cdr3_nt: TGTGCCAGCAGTGACCGCGGGCGGCCGAGCTCTGGAAACACCATATATTTT

clone_size: few
cdr3_length: 15
j_call: TRBJ1-3
d_call: -
v_call: TRBV18
cdr3_aa: CASSPSSGDRNTIYF
cdr3_nt: TGTGCCAGCTCACCCTCTTCGGGGGACCGAAACACCATATATTTT

clone_size: -
cdr3_length: 14
j_call: TRBJ2-3
d_call: -
v_call: TRBV28
cdr3_aa: CASSLPGRGDTQYF
cdr3_nt: TGTGCCAGCAGTTTGCCAGGGCGGGGCGATACGCAGTATTTT

clone_size: -
cdr3_length: 16
j_call: TRBJ2-5
d_call: TRBD1
v_call: TRBV7-2
cdr3_aa: CASSPTRTGSGETQYF
cdr3_nt: TGTGCCAGCAGCCCAACCCGGACAGGGAGTGGGGAGACCCAGTACTTC

clone_size: once
cdr3_length: 15
j_call: TRBJ1-4
d_call: -
v_call: TRBV28
cdr3_aa: CASSLSGGTNEKLFF
cdr3_nt: TGTGCCAGCAGTTTGTCTGGGGGGACTAATGAAAAACTGTTTTTT

clone_size: few
cdr3_length: 17
j_call: TRBJ2-2
d_call: TRBD2
v_call: TRBV28
cdr3_aa: CASSYSAGGVDTGELFF
cdr3_nt: TGTGCCAGCAGCTACTCGGCCGGGGGGGTCGACACCGGGGAGCTGTTTTTT

clone_size: -
cdr3_length: 17
j_call: TRBJ1-2
d_call: -
v_call: TRBV6-2/TRBV6-3
cdr3_aa: CASSYYRAQAANYGYTF
cdr3_nt: TGTGCCAGCAGTTACTACCGGGCCCAAGCTGCTAACTATGGCTACACCTTC

clone_size: -
cdr3_length: 15
j_call: TRBJ1-4
d_call: TRBD1
v_call: TRBV30
cdr3_aa: CAWDGQGSTNEKLFF
cdr3_nt: TGTGCCTGGGACGGACAGGGCTCAACTAATGAAAAACTGTTTTTT

clone_size: medium-sized
cdr3_length: 10
j_call: TRBJ2-7
d_call: -
v_call: TRBV28
cdr3_aa: CASGAYEQYF
cdr3_nt: TGTGCCAGCGGGGCCTACGAGCAGTACTTC

clone_size: -
cdr3_length: 15
j_call: TRBJ2-7
d_call: -
v_call: TRBV5-1
cdr3_aa: CASSLGDTGWDEQYF
cdr3_nt: TGCGCCAGCAGCTTGGGGGACACCGGCTGGGACGAGCAGTACTTC

clone_size: -
cdr3_length: 13
j_call: TRBJ2-1
d_call: -
v_call: TRBV5-6
cdr3_aa: CASSFTAYNEQFF
cdr3_nt: TGTGCCAGCAGCTTTACAGCTTACAATGAGCAGTTCTTC

clone_size: -
cdr3_length: 18
j_call: TRBJ1-3
d_call: -
v_call: TRBV4-3
cdr3_aa: CASSQGVLGGASGNTIYF
cdr3_nt: TGCGCCAGCAGCCAAGGGGTCCTGGGAGGGGCCTCTGGAAACACCATATATTTT

clone_size: -
cdr3_length: 13
j_call: TRBJ2-7
d_call: -
v_call: TRBV27
cdr3_aa: CASSGDNSYEQYF
cdr3_nt: TGTGCCAGCAGCGGGGATAACTCCTACGAGCAGTACTTC

clone_size: -
cdr3_length: 8
j_call: TRBJ1-2
d_call: -
v_call: TRBV12-3/TRBV12-4
cdr3_aa: CASTPGLF
cdr3_nt: TGTGCCAGCACCCCAGGGTTATTC

clone_size: once
cdr3_length: 15
j_call: TRBJ1-5
d_call: TRBD1
v_call: TRBV28
cdr3_aa: CASSPGTGSRQPQHF
cdr3_nt: TGTGCCAGCAGTCCGGGGACAGGTTCAAGGCAGCCCCAGCATTTT

clone_size: -
cdr3_length: 13
j_call: TRBJ2-7
d_call: -
v_call: TRBV6-5
cdr3_aa: CASSTDTYYEQYF
cdr3_nt: TGTGCCAGCAGTACGGACACCTACTACGAGCAGTACTTC

clone_size: -
cdr3_length: 18
j_call: TRBJ2-2
d_call: TRBD1
v_call: TRBV5-1
cdr3_aa: CASSLGDRGPLNTGELFF
cdr3_nt: TGCGCCAGCAGCTTGGGTGACAGGGGGCCACTTAACACCGGGGAGCTGTTTTTT

clone_size: once
cdr3_length: 13
j_call: TRBJ1-2
d_call: -
v_call: TRBV5-6
cdr3_aa: CASSTEIGYGYTF
cdr3_nt: TGTGCCAGCTCGACAGAAATAGGCTATGGCTACACCTTC

clone_size: -
cdr3_length: 15
j_call: TRBJ2-2
d_call: -
v_call: TRBV15
cdr3_aa: CATSRGTTPGGELFF
cdr3_nt: TGTGCCACCAGTCGCGGGACCACACCGGGGGGGGAGCTGTTTTTT

clone_size: -
cdr3_length: 16
j_call: TRBJ2-1
d_call: -
v_call: TRBV6-2/TRBV6-3
cdr3_aa: CASSYPTGIPYNEQFF
cdr3_nt: TGTGCCAGCAGTTACCCGACAGGAATACCCTACAATGAGCAGTTCTTC

clone_size: -
cdr3_length: 13
j_call: TRBJ2-2
d_call: -
v_call: TRBV3-1/TRBV3-2
cdr3_aa: CASSRRPTGELFF
cdr3_nt: TGTGCCAGCAGCCGAAGGCCCACCGGGGAGCTGTTTTTT

clone_size: -
cdr3_length: 16
j_call: TRBJ2-1
d_call: TRBD2
v_call: TRBV10-1
cdr3_aa: CASSDMRAGTGSEQFF
cdr3_nt: TGCGCCAGCAGTGATATGAGAGCGGGGACGGGGAGTGAGCAGTTCTTC

clone_size: -
cdr3_length: 13
j_call: TRBJ1-5
d_call: -
v_call: TRBV3-1/TRBV3-2
cdr3_aa: CASSLNGRQPQHF
cdr3_nt: TGTGCCAGCAGCCTGAATGGTCGTCAGCCCCAGCATTTT

clone_size: -
cdr3_length: 13
j_call: TRBJ2-2
d_call: -
v_call: TRBV19
cdr3_aa: CASSRTVSGELFF
cdr3_nt: TGTGCCAGTAGTCGGACGGTATCCGGGGAGCTGTTTTTT

clone_size: -
cdr3_length: 15
j_call: TRBJ2-7
d_call: -
v_call: TRBV7-9
cdr3_aa: CASSITGTLVGEQYF
cdr3_nt: TGTGCCAGCAGCATTACCGGGACCCTGGTAGGGGAGCAGTACTTC

clone_size: -
cdr3_length: 13
j_call: TRBJ2-1
d_call: TRBD2
v_call: TRBV7-2
cdr3_aa: CASSLGGSGSHFF
cdr3_nt: TGTGCCAGCAGCTTAGGGGGGAGCGGGAGTCATTTCTTC

clone_size: -
cdr3_length: 15
j_call: TRBJ2-3
d_call: -
v_call: TRBV19
cdr3_aa: CATRQVAGMADTQYF
cdr3_nt: TGTGCCACTCGCCAGGTCGCGGGAATGGCAGATACGCAGTATTTT

clone_size: -
cdr3_length: 14
j_call: TRBJ2-3
d_call: TRBD1
v_call: TRBV5-1
cdr3_aa: CASSLGQGADTQYF
cdr3_nt: TGCGCCAGCAGCTTGGGACAGGGGGCAGATACGCAGTATTTT

clone_size: -
cdr3_length: 16
j_call: TRBJ2-3
d_call: TRBD2
v_call: TRBV5-1
cdr3_aa: CASSFPLAGEGDTQYF
cdr3_nt: TGCGCCAGCAGCTTCCCCTTAGCGGGAGAAGGAGATACGCAGTATTTT

clone_size: -
cdr3_length: 14
j_call: TRBJ2-1
d_call: -
v_call: TRBV24-1
cdr3_aa: CATGRGDGKNEQFF
cdr3_nt: TGTGCCACCGGTCGGGGCGACGGAAAAAATGAGCAGTTCTTC

clone_size: -
cdr3_length: 14
j_call: TRBJ1-3
d_call: -
v_call: TRBV6-5
cdr3_aa: CASSYRDSGNTIYF
cdr3_nt: TGTGCCAGCAGTTACCGGGACTCCGGAAACACCATATATTTT

clone_size: once
cdr3_length: 13
j_call: TRBJ2-7
d_call: TRBD2
v_call: TRBV20-1
cdr3_aa: CSASRSGSTEQYF
cdr3_nt: TGCAGTGCTAGTCGTAGCGGGAGTACCGAGCAGTACTTC

clone_size: -
cdr3_length: 18
j_call: TRBJ2-1
d_call: TRBD2
v_call: TRBV6-6
cdr3_aa: CASSLSGEAGGTYNEQFF
cdr3_nt: TGTGCCAGCAGTCTAAGCGGGGAAGCGGGAGGGACCTACAATGAGCAGTTCTTC

clone_size: -
cdr3_length: 13
j_call: TRBJ2-7
d_call: -
v_call: TRBV5-1
cdr3_aa: CASSFPTAYEQYF
cdr3_nt: TGCGCCAGCAGCTTCCCCACCGCCTACGAGCAGTACTTC

clone_size: -
cdr3_length: 17
j_call: TRBJ1-5
d_call: -
v_call: TRBV21-1
cdr3_aa: CASSKASDRGASQPQHF
cdr3_nt: TGTGCCAGCAGCAAAGCGTCTGACAGGGGAGCATCCCAGCCCCAGCATTTT

clone_size: -
cdr3_length: 15
j_call: TRBJ2-1
d_call: TRBD1
v_call: TRBV7-2
cdr3_aa: CASSLGITGGNEQFF
cdr3_nt: TGTGCCAGCAGCTTAGGAATCACAGGGGGCAATGAGCAGTTCTTC

clone_size: -
cdr3_length: 15
j_call: TRBJ2-7
d_call: -
v_call: TRBV27
cdr3_aa: CASSLATGSPYEQYF
cdr3_nt: TGTGCCAGCAGTTTAGCCACAGGGAGTCCCTACGAGCAGTACTTC

clone_size: -
cdr3_length: 14
j_call: TRBJ2-7
d_call: -
v_call: TRBV28
cdr3_aa: CASSFVNPSGEQYF
cdr3_nt: TGTGCCAGCAGTTTCGTGAACCCATCAGGCGAGCAGTACTTC

clone_size: -
cdr3_length: 16
j_call: TRBJ2-2
d_call: TRBD1
v_call: TRBV6-5
cdr3_aa: CASSYSGTGDSGELFF
cdr3_nt: TGTGCCAGCAGTTACTCTGGGACAGGGGACTCCGGGGAGCTGTTTTTT

clone_size: -
cdr3_length: 18
j_call: TRBJ1-5
d_call: TRBD1
v_call: TRBV7-8
cdr3_aa: CASSSIGYRGSGNQPQHF
cdr3_nt: TGTGCCAGCAGCTCTATTGGTTACAGGGGATCAGGCAATCAGCCCCAGCATTTT

clone_size: -
cdr3_length: 11
j_call: TRBJ2-1
d_call: -
v_call: TRBV5-8
cdr3_aa: CASSLWYEQFF
cdr3_nt: TGTGCCAGCAGCTTGTGGTATGAGCAGTTCTTC

clone_size: -
cdr3_length: 15
j_call: TRBJ1-5
d_call: -
v_call: TRBV7-2
cdr3_aa: CASSLMRERGQPQHF
cdr3_nt: TGTGCCAGCAGCTTAATGCGGGAGAGAGGCCAGCCCCAGCATTTT

clone_size: -
cdr3_length: 17
j_call: TRBJ2-1
d_call: -
v_call: TRBV7-9
cdr3_aa: CASSLEAEAIPYNEQFF
cdr3_nt: TGTGCCAGCAGCTTAGAAGCGGAGGCGATCCCCTACAATGAGCAGTTCTTC